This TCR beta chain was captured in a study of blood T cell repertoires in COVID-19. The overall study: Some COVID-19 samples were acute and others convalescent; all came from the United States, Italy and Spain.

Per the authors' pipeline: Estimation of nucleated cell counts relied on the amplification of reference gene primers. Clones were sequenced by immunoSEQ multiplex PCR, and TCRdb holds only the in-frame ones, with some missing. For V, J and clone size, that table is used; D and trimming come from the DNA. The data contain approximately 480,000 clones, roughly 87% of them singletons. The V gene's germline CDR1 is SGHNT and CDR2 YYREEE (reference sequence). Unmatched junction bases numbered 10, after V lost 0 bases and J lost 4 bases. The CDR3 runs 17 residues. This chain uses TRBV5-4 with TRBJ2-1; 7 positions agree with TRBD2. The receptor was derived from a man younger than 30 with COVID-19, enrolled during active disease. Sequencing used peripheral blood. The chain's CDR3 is CASSLVASGTGYNEQFF. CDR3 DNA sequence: TGTGCCAGCAGCTTGGTCGCTAGCGGAACTGGGTACAATGAGCAGTTCTTC. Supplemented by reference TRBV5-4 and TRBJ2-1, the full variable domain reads ETGVTQSPTHLIKTRGQQVTLRCSSQSGHNTVSWYQQALGQGPQFIFQYYREEENGRGNFPPRFSGLQFPNYSSELNVNALELDDSALYLCASSLVASGTGYNEQFFGPGTRLTVL.